This T cell receptor beta chain was captured by sequencing in a study of T cell responses to AZD1222 COVID-19 vaccine. Germline values: CDR1 SGHNT, CDR2 YENEEA. This CDR3 has 11 residues. Trimming left V 1 base short and J 5 bases short, with 1 base between. Data came from immunoSEQ multiplex PCR; TCRdb stores just in-frame clones and leaves some out. The data hold fewer than 150,000 clones, with 90% observed a single time. The chain is built from TRBV11-3 and TRBJ2-3, with unresolved D. This clonotype was obtained from an adult who received the AZD1222 COVID-19 vaccine. The sequencing used peripheral blood, collected 28 days after the second AZD1222 dose. The CDR3 nucleotides are TGTGCCAGCAGCTTAGGAGATACGCAGTATTTT. Translating gives CASSLGDTQYF.